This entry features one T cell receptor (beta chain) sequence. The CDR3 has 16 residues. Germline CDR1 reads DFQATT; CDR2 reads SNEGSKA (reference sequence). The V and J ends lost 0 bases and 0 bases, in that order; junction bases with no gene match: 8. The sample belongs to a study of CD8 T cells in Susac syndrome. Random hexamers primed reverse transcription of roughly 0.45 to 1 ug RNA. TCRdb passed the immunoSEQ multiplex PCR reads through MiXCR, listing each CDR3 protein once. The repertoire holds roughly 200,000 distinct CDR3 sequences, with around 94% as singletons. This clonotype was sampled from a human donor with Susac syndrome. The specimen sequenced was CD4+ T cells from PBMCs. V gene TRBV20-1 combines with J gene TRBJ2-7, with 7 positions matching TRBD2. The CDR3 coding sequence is TGCAGTGCTAGAGATCGTGGCGGGAGACCCTCCTACGAGCAGTACTTC. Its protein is CSARDRGGRPSYEQYF.